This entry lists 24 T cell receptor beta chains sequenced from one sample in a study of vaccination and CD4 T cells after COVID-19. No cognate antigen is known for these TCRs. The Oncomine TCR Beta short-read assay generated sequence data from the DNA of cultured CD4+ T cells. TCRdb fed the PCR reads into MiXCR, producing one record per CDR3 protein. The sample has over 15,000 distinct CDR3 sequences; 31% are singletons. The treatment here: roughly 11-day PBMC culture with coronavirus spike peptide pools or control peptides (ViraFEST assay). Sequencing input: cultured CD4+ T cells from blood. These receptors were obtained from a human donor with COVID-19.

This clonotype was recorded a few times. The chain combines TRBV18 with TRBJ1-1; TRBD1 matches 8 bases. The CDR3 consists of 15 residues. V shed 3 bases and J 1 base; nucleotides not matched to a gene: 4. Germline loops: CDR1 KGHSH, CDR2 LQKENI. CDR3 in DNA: TGTGCCAGCTCACCCGGACAGGGTACGAACACTGAAGCTTTCTTT. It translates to CASSPGQGTNTEAFF.

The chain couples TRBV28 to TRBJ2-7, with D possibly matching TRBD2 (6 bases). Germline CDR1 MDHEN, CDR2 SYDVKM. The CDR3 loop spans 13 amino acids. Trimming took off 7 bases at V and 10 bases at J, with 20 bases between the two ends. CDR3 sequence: CASTTGLGGTQYF. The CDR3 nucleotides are TGTGCCAGCACCACGGGGTTGGGAGGTACCCAGTACTTC.

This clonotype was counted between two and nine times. CDR3 coding DNA: TGTGCCACCTCGGACAGGGCAACTAATGAAAAACTGTTTTTT. Translated, it gives CATSDRATNEKLFF. The V and J genes are TRBV6-1 and TRBJ1-4, with 8 bases fitting TRBD1. The germline V gene encodes CDR1 MNHNS and CDR2 SASEGT. This CDR3 spans 14 amino acids. V lost 10 bases and J lost 0; bases outside the gene matches: 4.

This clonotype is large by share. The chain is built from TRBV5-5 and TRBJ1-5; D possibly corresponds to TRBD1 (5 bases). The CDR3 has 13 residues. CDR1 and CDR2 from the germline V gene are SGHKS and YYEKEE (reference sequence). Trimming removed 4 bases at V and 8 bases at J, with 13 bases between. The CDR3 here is CASSRDEGKPQHF. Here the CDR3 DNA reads TGTGCCAGCAGCAGGGACGAGGGGAAGCCCCAGCATTTT.

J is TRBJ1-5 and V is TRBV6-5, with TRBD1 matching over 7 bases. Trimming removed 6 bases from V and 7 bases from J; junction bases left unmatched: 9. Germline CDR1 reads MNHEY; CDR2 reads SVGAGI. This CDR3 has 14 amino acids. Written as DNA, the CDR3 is TGTGCCAGCAGCTACGGGACAGAGGGGCAGCCCCAGCATTTT. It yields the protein CASSYGTEGQPQHF.

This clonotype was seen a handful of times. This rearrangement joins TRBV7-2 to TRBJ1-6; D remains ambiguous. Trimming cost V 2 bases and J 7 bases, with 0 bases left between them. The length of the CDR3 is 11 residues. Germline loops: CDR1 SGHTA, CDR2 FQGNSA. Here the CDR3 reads CASSLNSPLHF. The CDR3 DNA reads TGTGCCAGCAGCTTAAATTCACCCCTCCACTTT.

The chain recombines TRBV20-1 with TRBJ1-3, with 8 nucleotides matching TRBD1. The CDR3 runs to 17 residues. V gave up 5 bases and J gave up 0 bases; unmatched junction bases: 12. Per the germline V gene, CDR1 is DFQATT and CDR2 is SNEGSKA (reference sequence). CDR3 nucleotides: TGCAGTGCTGGAACCCCGGGACAGGCGAGCTCTGGAAACACCATATATTTT. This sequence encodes CSAGTPGQASSGNTIYF.

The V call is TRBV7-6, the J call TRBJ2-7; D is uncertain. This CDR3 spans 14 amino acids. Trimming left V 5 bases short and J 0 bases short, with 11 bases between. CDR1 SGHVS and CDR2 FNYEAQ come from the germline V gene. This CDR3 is CASSKNDISYEQYF. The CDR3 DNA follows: TGTGCCAGCAGCAAAAATGACATCTCCTACGAGCAGTACTTC.

CDR3 residues: CASSTKDTQYF. The CDR3 region has the DNA TGTGCCAGCAGTACTAAGGATACGCAGTATTTT. The V and J genes are TRBV6-1 and TRBJ2-3; unclear D gene. This CDR3 spans 11 amino acids. Germline V gene lookup returns CDR1 MNHNS and CDR2 SASEGT. V shed 5 bases and J shed 6 bases, with 6 bases lying between them.

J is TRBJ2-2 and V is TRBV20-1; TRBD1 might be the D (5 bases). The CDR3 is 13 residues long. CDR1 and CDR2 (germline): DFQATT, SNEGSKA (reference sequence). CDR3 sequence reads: CRGAKGLTGELFF. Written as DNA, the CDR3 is TGCAGAGGGGCCAAGGGGTTAACCGGGGAGCTGTTTTTT.

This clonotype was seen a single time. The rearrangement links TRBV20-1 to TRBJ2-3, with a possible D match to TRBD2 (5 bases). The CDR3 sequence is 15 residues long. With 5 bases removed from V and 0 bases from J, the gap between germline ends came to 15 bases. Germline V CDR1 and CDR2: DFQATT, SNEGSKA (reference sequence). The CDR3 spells CSAARGAASTDTQYF. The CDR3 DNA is TGCAGTGCTGCCCGAGGAGCGGCTAGCACAGATACGCAGTATTTT.

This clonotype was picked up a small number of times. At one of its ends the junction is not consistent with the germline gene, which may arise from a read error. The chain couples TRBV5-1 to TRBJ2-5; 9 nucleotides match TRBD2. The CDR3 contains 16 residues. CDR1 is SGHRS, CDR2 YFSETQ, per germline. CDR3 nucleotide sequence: TGCGCCAGCAGCCCCCCCGGGGCGGGGGGGCTAGAGACTCAGTACTTC. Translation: CASSPPGAGGLETQYF.

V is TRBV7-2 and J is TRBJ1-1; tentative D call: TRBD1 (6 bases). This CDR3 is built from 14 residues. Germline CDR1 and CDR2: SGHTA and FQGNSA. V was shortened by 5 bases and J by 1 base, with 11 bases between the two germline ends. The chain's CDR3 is CASSVGQTNTEAFF. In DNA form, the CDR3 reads TGTGCCAGCAGCGTAGGACAGACGAACACTGAAGCTTTCTTT.

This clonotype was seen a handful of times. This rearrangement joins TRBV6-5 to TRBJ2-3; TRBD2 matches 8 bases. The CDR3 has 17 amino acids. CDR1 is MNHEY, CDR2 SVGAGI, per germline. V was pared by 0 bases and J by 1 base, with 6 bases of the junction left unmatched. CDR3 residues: CASSYSIEAGGTDTQYF. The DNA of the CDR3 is TGTGCCAGCAGTTACTCGATTGAAGCGGGGGGCACAGATACGCAGTATTTT.

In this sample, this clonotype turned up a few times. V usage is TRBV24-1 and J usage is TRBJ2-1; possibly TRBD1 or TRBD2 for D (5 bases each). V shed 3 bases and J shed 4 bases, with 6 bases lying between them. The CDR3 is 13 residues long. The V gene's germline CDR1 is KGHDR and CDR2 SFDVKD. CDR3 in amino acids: CATSDGGYNEQFF. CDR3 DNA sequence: TGTGCCACCAGTGATGGGGGATACAATGAGCAGTTCTTC.

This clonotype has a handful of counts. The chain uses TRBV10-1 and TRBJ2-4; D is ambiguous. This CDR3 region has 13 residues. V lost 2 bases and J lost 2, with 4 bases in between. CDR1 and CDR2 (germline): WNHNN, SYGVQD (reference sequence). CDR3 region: CASSEGSKNIQYF. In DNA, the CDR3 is TGCGCCAGCAGTGAGGGATCCAAAAACATTCAGTACTTC.

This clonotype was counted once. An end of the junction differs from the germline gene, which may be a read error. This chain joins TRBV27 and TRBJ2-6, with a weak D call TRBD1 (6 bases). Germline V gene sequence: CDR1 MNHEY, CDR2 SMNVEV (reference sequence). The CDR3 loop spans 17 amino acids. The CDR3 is CVSSERTEFSGANVLTF. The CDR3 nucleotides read TGTGTCAGCAGTGAACGGACAGAGTTCTCTGGGGCCAACGTCCTGACTTTC.

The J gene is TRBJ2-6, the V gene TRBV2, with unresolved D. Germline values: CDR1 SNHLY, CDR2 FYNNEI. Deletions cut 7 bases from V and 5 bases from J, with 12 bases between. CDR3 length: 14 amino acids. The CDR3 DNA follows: TGTGCCAGCAACGACCGGCTCTGGGCCAACGTCCTGACTTTC. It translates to CASNDRLWANVLTF.

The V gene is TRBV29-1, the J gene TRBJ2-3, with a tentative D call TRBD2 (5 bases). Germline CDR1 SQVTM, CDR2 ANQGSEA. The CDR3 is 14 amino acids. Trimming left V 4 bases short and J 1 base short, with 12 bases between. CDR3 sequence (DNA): TGCAGCGTTGGGACTGGTTCTGGCACAGATACGCAGTATTTT. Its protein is CSVGTGSGTDTQYF.

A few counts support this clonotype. CDR3 sequence (DNA): TGTGCCAGCAGCGACAGTAAGGGGGGGGGTCAGCCCCAGCATTTT. Protein: CASSDSKGGGQPQHF. This sequence joins TRBV6-1 and TRBJ1-5; D possibly corresponds to TRBD1 (6 bases). The ends were cut back, 6 bases at V and 6 bases at J, with 18 bases in the middle. This CDR3 has 15 residues. Germline assignment: CDR1 MNHNS and CDR2 SASEGT.

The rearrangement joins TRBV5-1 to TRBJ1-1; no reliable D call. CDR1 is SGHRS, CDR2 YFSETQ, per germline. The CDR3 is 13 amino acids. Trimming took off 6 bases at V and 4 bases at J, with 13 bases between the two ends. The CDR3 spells CASTDMMGTEAFF. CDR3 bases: TGCGCCAGCACCGATATGATGGGCACTGAAGCTTTCTTT.

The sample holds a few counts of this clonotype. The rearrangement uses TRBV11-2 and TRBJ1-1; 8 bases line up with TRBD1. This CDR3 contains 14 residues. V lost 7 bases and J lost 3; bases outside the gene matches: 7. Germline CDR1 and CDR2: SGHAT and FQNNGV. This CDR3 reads CASTKDRVDTEAFF. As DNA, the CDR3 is TGTGCCAGCACCAAGGACAGGGTTGACACTGAAGCTTTCTTT.

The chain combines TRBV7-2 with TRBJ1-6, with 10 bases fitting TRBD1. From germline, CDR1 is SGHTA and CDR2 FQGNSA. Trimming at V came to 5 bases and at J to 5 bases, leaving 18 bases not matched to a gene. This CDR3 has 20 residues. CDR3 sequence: CASSLTPGQGHGRDNSPLHF. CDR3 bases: TGTGCCAGCAGCCTTACTCCGGGACAGGGGCACGGTAGGGATAATTCACCCCTCCACTTT.

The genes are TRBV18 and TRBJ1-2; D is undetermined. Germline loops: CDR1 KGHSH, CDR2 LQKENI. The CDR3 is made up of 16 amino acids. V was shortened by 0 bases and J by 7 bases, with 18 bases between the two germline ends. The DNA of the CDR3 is TGTGCCAGCTCACCACCGAGTTCGCGACTGGGAGGTGGCTACACCTTC. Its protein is CASSPPSSRLGGGYTF.